This section outlines one T cell receptor beta chain sequence together with its context. The antigen it recognizes is unknown. Base quality data are lacking; no much larger clone is found one base away. The data stem from a study of blood T cell repertoires in COVID-19 (dated by TCRdb to between 2020 and 2021). For the wider study: Samples from collaborators originated in the United States, Italy and Spain and spanned both the acute and convalescent phases of COVID-19. The material from the prospective study consisted of cDNA or gDNA derived from T cells, B-cell-depleted T cells, or PBMCs. The dataset comprised deeply sampled blood TCRbeta repertoires from subjects exposed to, actively infected with, or recovered from COVID-19. The repertoires were made available in a free public database intended to serve as a resource for research on the immune response to SARS-CoV-2. Samples were obtained from the ongoing ImmuneRACE study (first 160 participants) and from 1,254 subjects provided by 6 global collaborators. Sample metadata almost always included a de-identified subject ID, COVID-19 status, age in years and sex. Where HLA class I and class II types were available, the types were taken from metadata supplied by the sample provider, not from assay-based typing.

Reading from cysteine to phenylalanine, the CDR3 counts 14 amino acids. Solely the CDR3 DNA is kept, with 42 bases framed from the first base. CDR1 is given as SGHAT and CDR2 as FQNNGV, both from the germline V gene. V is pared back by 2 bases and J by 4 bases, with 11 bases lying between the germline termini. The research as a whole found: Clinical and demographic metadata were provided uncurated, with the amount varying by source and participant.

TCRbeta CDR3 regions were amplified from genomic DNA by means of the immunoSEQ Assay, a bias-controlled multiplex PCR. Processing in the source paper ran as follows. The number of nucleated cells in each sample was estimated by amplification of reference gene primers within the assay. Sequence reads were collapsed and filtered to measure the absolute abundance of every unique TCRbeta CDR3 rearrangement. Productive Simpson clonality was computed per sample as the square root of Simpson's diversity index over productive rearrangements. The table was pulled from immuneACCESS by TCRdb, which kept in-frame rearrangements only. Such tables lose some clones; where checked, under half of the loss comes from unresolved V genes, and the rest has no known cause. V and J calls and clone size are those listed in that table; D and trimming were worked out from the DNA. The sample table contains over 250,000 clones; only one count was recorded for approximately 87% of them. In total, the top ten clones hold approximately 5% of the sample.

Enrolling through a virtual design, the prospective study's participants ranged in age from roughly 18 to 89 years and lived across 24 United States geographic areas. Cohort assignment in the prospective study relied on participant-reported clinical history from a screening survey and a study questionnaire. Recovered participants in ImmuneRACE Cohort 3 were defined as having two consecutive negative NP/OP PCR tests, clearance from a healthcare professional, or resolution of symptoms. In the prospective study, whole blood, serum and a nasopharyngeal or oropharyngeal swab were collected from each participant by mobile phlebotomists. Over a roughly 2-month period, participants in the prospective study had the option of providing additional blood draws and questionnaires. Blood samples from the prospective study were shipped frozen or at room temperature prior to DNA extraction.

Recombination joined TRBV11-2 with TRBJ2-5, with TRBD2 perhaps the D gene, on 5 matching bases. Material: PBMCs or T cells enriched from blood (not recorded which). The clonotype comes from a woman in her twenties or thirties who had recovered from COVID-19. The nucleotides read TGTGCCAGCAGCTTATTTTCTAGCAGAGAGACCCAGTACTTC. It specifies CASSLFSSRETQYF. Reference TRBV11-2 and TRBJ2-5 genes cover what lies past the CDR3, so the full variable domain is EAGVAQSPRYKIIEKRQSVAFWCNPISGHATLYWYQQILGQGPKLLIQFQNNGVVDDSQLPKDRFSAERLKGVDSTLKIQPAKLEDSAVYLCASSLFSSRETQYFGPGTRLLVL.